The 18 T cell receptor beta chains given below trace back to one sample, sequenced in a study of cytomegalovirus exposure and HLA in healthy donors. Data came from immunoSEQ multiplex PCR; TCRdb stores just in-frame clones and leaves some out. The table records some 190,000 clones, roughly 86% of them present only once. Source material: PBMCs. The receptors come from a woman younger than 30 in good health and CMV-seronegative.

The count of this clone is one. This sequence joins TRBV28 and TRBJ2-1, with 11 positions matching TRBD2. V lost 5 bases, J lost 8 bases, and 8 bases stayed unmatched. Germline V gene sequence: CDR1 MDHEN, CDR2 SYDVKM. This CDR3 contains 15 residues. CDR3 residues: CASSPPGLAVYEQFF. For the CDR3, the DNA is TGTGCCAGCAGTCCACCGGGACTAGCGGTTTATGAGCAGTTCTTC.

The rearrangement joins TRBV7-6 to TRBJ2-1, with TRBD1 as a possible D gene (5 bases). Germline V CDR1 and CDR2: SGHVS, FNYEAQ. The V gene lost 1 base and the J gene lost 6 bases, with 13 bases spanning the gap. This CDR3 has 15 residues. CDR3 sequence: CASSLDGAWANEQFF. The CDR3 coding sequence is TGTGCCAGCAGCTTAGATGGGGCCTGGGCCAATGAGCAGTTCTTC.

Ten or more counts support this clone. The chain recombines TRBV4-1 with TRBJ2-3; 9 bases are shared with TRBD2. V shed 3 bases and J 0 bases; nucleotides not matched to a gene: 4. CDR3 length: 16 residues. The germline gives CDR1 MGHRA, CDR2 YSYEKL. This CDR3 is CASSQLAGRSTDTQYF. Written as DNA, the CDR3 is TGCGCCAGCAGCCAGCTAGCGGGGAGGAGCACAGATACGCAGTATTTT.

V is TRBV5-8 and J is TRBJ1-2; D uncertain. CDR1 is SGHTS, CDR2 YDEGEE, per germline. CDR3 length: 15 residues. V dropped 3 bases and J dropped 1 base, with 13 bases sitting between them. CDR3 in amino acids: CASSYGREINYGYTF. CDR3 bases: TGTGCCAGCAGCTACGGACGGGAAATTAACTATGGCTACACCTTC.

The chain recombines TRBV12-5 with TRBJ1-5; unclear D gene. From germline, CDR1 is LGHNT and CDR2 FRNRAP. The CDR3 totals 15 residues. Trimming took off 0 bases at V and 3 bases at J, with 9 bases between the two ends. The CDR3 DNA reads as TGTGCTAGTGGTTTGGTACGCGGCTACAATCAGCCCCAGCATTTT. Its translation: CASGLVRGYNQPQHF. Full variable domain (remainder filled in from reference TRBV12-5 and TRBJ1-5): DARVTQTPRHKVTEMGQEVTMRCQPILGHNTVFWYRQTMMQGLELLAYFRNRAPLDDSGMPKDRFSAEMPDATLATLKIQPSEPRDSAVYFCASGLVRGYNQPQHFGDGTRLSIL.

The chain uses TRBV7-2 and TRBJ2-3, with 13 bases aligning to TRBD2. The germline V gene has CDR1 SGHTA and CDR2 FQGNSA. The V gene end was trimmed by 7 bases and the J gene end by 6 bases; junction bases not matched to a gene: 10. The CDR3 loop spans 16 amino acids. As DNA, the CDR3 is TGTGCCAGCAACCAACTAGCGGGGGGGCGGTTTGATACGCAGTATTTT. Translating gives CASNQLAGGRFDTQYF.

The chain combines TRBV7-2 with TRBJ1-2, with D hard to call. Germline CDR1 and CDR2: SGHTA and FQGNSA. V dropped 5 bases and J dropped 3 bases, with 4 bases sitting between them. This CDR3 contains 11 residues. The CDR3 loop reads CASSAHYGYTF. Here the CDR3 DNA reads TGTGCCAGCAGCGCGCACTATGGCTACACCTTC.

This chain connects TRBV9 to TRBJ2-5; D unresolved. Between the trimmed V and J ends, which lost 0 bases and 4 bases, there was a span of 4 bases. The CDR3 contains 12 residues. CDR1 and CDR2 (germline): SGDLS, YYNGEE. The CDR3: CASSVGGETQYF. The CDR3 DNA is TGTGCCAGCAGCGTAGGAGGAGAGACCCAGTACTTC.

This chain links TRBV6-1 with TRBJ2-3, with a possible D match to TRBD2 (5 bases). The CDR3 consists of 13 residues. V gave up 7 bases and J gave up 2 bases, with 10 bases separating them. Germline assignment: CDR1 MNHNS and CDR2 SASEGT. The CDR3 DNA sequence: TGTGCCAGCAACCGGGATTTCACAGATACGCAGTATTTT. Its translation is CASNRDFTDTQYF.

The chain employs TRBV18 and TRBJ2-5, with D possibly TRBD1 on 5 matching bases. V was cut by 3 bases and J by 2 bases, with 10 bases left in between. This CDR3 spans 14 amino acids. Germline V gene data show CDR1 as KGHSH and CDR2 as LQKENI. This CDR3 reads CASSPQQGQETQYF. DNA for the CDR3: TGTGCCAGCTCACCTCAGCAGGGACAAGAGACCCAGTACTTC.

This chain links TRBV27 with TRBJ2-3; 9 bases line up with TRBD2. Trimming at V came to 3 bases and at J to 2 bases, leaving 6 bases not matched to a gene. This CDR3 spans 16 amino acids. Germline CDR1 and CDR2: MNHEY and SMNVEV (reference sequence). The CDR3 nucleotides are TGTGCCAGCAGTTTGCGGGCTAGCGGGAACACAGATACGCAGTATTTT. This gives the protein CASSLRASGNTDTQYF.

The chain joins TRBV18 to TRBJ1-4; D is ambiguous. The CDR3 loop spans 17 amino acids. Germline V gives CDR1 KGHSH, CDR2 LQKENI. Trimming cost V 2 bases and J 3 bases, with 16 bases left between them. CDR3 protein: CASSPLLLGGPNEKLFF. The CDR3 DNA follows: TGTGCCAGCTCACCATTACTTTTAGGAGGACCTAATGAAAAACTGTTTTTT. The complete variable domain, with remaining parts taken from reference TRBV18 and TRBJ1-4, reads NAGVMQNPRHLVRRRGQEARLRCSPMKGHSHVYWYRQLPEEGLKFMVYLQKENIIDESGMPKERFSAEFPKEGPSILRIQQVVRGDSAAYFCASSPLLLGGPNEKLFFGSGTQLSVL.

Only a few counts were recorded for this clone. The chain is built from TRBV5-1 and TRBJ1-2; D gene uncertain. In germline, CDR1 is SGHRS, CDR2 YFSETQ. This CDR3 comprises 13 residues. V was cut by 1 base and J by 5 bases, with 9 bases left in between. DNA for the CDR3: TGCGCCAGCAGCTTGACGACGGAGTATGGCTACACCTTC. Residues: CASSLTTEYGYTF.

The chain employs TRBV6-1 and TRBJ2-7, with TRBD2 identical over 10 bases. V dropped 7 bases and J dropped 4; count of bases not matched to a gene: 7. Germline values: CDR1 MNHNS, CDR2 SASEGT. This CDR3 is 14 amino acids long. Here the CDR3 reads CASTRVAGGYEQYF. The CDR3 DNA sequence: TGTGCCAGCACCAGAGTAGCGGGGGGTTACGAGCAGTACTTC.

This rearrangement joins TRBV19 to TRBJ2-7; tentatively, D is TRBD1 (6 bases). This CDR3 region has 15 residues. Trimming took 0 bases from V and 4 from J, leaving 13 bases between them. The germline V gene has CDR1 LNHDA and CDR2 SQIVND (reference sequence). DNA of the CDR3: TGTGCCAGTAGTATAGATGGACAGCTAGAATACGAGCAGTACTTC. Protein sequence: CASSIDGQLEYEQYF.

This clone was counted a single time. The chain couples TRBV30 to TRBJ2-5; 8 bases map to TRBD1. The CDR3 runs to 14 residues. Germline CDR1 and CDR2: GTSNPN and SVGIG (reference sequence). V shed 5 bases, J shed 5 bases, and the junction held 10 bases outside the gene matches. Here the CDR3 DNA reads TGTGCCTGGTCACCGACAGGGGCTTTGGAGACCCAGTACTTC. This sequence encodes CAWSPTGALETQYF. Combining the CDR3 with reference TRBV30 and TRBJ2-5 gives the whole variable domain SQTIHQWPATLVQPVGSPLSLECTVEGTSNPNLYWYRQAAGRGLQLLFYSVGIGQISSEVPQNLSASRPQDRQFILSSKKLLLSDSGFYLCAWSPTGALETQYFGPGTRLLVL.

The genes are TRBV28 and TRBJ1-6; no firm D call. Per germline, CDR1 MDHEN and CDR2 SYDVKM. V dropped 6 bases and J dropped 4 bases, with 13 bases sitting between them. CDR3 length: 15 amino acids. CDR3 bases: TGTGCCAGCAGAGTAACTACCCCTTATAATTCACCCCTCCACTTT. It codes for CASRVTTPYNSPLHF.

V usage is TRBV7-3 and J usage is TRBJ2-7; a weak D match, TRBD1 (7 bases). V was shortened by 4 bases and J by 0 bases, with 13 bases between the two germline ends. The CDR3 has 15 residues. Germline CDR1 and CDR2: SGHTA and FQGTGA. CDR3 loop: CASSSTGDSSYEQYF. CDR3 DNA: TGTGCCAGCAGCTCGACGGGGGACAGCTCCTACGAGCAGTACTTC. Full variable domain (outside the CDR3, taken from reference TRBV7-3 and TRBJ2-7): GAGVSQTPSNKVTEKGKYVELRCDPISGHTALYWYRQSLGQGPEFLIYFQGTGAADDSGLPNDRFFAVRPEGSVSTLKIQRTERGDSAVYLCASSSTGDSSYEQYFGPGTRLTVT.